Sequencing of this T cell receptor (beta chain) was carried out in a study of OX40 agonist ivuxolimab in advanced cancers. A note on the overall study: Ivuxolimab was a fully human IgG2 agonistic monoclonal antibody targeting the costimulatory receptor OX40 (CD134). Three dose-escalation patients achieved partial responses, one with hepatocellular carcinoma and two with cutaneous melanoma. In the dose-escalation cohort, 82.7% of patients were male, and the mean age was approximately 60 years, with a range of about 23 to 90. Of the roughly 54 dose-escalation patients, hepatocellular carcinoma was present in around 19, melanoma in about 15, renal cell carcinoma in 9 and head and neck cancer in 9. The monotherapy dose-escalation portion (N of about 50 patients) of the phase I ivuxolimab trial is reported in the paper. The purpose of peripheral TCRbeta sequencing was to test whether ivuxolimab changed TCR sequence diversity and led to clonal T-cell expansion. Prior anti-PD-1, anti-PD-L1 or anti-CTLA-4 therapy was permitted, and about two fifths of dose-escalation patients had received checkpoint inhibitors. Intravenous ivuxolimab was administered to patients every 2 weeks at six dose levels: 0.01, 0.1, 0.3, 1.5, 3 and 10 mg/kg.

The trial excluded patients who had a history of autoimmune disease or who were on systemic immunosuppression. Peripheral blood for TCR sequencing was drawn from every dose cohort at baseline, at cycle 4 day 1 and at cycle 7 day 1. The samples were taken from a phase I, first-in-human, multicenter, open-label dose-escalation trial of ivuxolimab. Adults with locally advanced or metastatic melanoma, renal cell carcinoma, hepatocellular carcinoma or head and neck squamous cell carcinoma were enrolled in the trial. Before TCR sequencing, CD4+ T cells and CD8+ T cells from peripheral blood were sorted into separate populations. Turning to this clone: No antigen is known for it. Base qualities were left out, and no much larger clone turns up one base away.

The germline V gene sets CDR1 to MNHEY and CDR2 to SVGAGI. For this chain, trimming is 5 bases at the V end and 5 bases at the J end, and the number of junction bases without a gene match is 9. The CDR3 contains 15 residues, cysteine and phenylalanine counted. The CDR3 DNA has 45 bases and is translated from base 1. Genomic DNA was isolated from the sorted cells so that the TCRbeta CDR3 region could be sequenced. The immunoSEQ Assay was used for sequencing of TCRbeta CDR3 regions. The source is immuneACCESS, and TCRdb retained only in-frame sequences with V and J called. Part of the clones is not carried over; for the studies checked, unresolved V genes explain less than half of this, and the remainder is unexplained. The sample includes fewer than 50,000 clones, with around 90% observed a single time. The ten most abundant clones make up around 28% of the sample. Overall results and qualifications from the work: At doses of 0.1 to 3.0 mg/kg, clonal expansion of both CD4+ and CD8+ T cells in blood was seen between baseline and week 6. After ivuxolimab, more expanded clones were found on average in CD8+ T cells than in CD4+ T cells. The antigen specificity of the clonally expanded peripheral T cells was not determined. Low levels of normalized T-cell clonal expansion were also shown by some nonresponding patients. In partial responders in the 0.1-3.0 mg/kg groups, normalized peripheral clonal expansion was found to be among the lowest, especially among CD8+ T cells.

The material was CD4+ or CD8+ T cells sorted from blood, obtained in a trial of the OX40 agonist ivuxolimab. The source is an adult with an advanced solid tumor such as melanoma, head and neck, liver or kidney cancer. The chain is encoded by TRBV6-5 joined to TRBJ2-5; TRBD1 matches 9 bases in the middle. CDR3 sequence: CASSHPGQGVETQYF. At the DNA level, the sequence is TGTGCCAGCAGTCATCCGGGACAGGGTGTCGAGACCCAGTACTTC.